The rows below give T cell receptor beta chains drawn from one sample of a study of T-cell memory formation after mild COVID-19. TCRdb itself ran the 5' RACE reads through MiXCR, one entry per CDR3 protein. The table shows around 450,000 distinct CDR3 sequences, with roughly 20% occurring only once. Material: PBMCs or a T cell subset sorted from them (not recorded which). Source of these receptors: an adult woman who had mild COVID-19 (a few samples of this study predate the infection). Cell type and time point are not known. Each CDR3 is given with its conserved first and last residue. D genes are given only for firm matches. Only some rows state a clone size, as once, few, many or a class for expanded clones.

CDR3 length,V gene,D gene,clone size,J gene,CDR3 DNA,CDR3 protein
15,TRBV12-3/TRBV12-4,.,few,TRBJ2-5,TGTGCCAGCAGTTTTAGGGTAGCGTCTCAAGAGACCCAGTACTTC,CASSFRVASQETQYF
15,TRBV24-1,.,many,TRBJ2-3,TGTGCCACCAGTGAATCAGGGGGGCCGACAGATACGCAGTATTTT,CATSESGGPTDTQYF
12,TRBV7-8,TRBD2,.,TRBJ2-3,TGTGCCAGCAGCCCCTCTCGGGGGGCGCAGTATTTT,CASSPSRGAQYF
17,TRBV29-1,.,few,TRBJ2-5,TGCAGCGTTGAAGATCTTGAGGGCCGGGGGGCCCAAGAGACCCAGTACTTC,CSVEDLEGRGAQETQYF
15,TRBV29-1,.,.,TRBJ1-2,TGCAGCGTTGAGACACCTTCCCGGGGCCCATATGGCTACACCTTC,CSVETPSRGPYGYTF
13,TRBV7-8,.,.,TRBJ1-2,TGTGCCAGCAGCTTTTTCGAAAACTATGGCTACACCTTC,CASSFFENYGYTF
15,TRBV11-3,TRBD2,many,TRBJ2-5,TGTGCCAGCAGCCGGACTAGCGGGAGTAGTGAGACCCAGTACTTC,CASSRTSGSSETQYF
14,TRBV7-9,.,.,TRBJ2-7,TGTGCCAGCAGCTTAGCGGGAGCAGCCTACGAGCAGTACTTC,CASSLAGAAYEQYF
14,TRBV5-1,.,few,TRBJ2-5,TGCGCCAGCAGCTTTTCCAGGGGCGAGGGGACCCAGTACTTC,CASSFSRGEGTQYF
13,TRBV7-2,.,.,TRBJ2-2,TGTGCCAGCAGCAGGGACGGCACCGGGGAGCTGTTTTTT,CASSRDGTGELFF
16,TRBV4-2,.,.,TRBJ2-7,TGTGCCAGCAGCCAAGATTTAGACGGAAGCTCCTACGAGCAGTACTTC,CASSQDLDGSSYEQYF
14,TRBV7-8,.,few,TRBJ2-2,TGTGCCAGCAGCTTTGTGACGAACACCGGGGAGCTGTTTTTT,CASSFVTNTGELFF
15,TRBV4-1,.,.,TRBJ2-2,TGCGCCAGCAGCCAAGCTAGCCCGAACACCGGGGAGCTGTTTTTT,CASSQASPNTGELFF
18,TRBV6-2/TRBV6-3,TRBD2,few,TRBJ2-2,TGTGCCAGCAGTTCCGGACTAGCGGGAGGCCCCATCACCGGGGAGCTGTTTTTT,CASSSGLAGGPITGELFF